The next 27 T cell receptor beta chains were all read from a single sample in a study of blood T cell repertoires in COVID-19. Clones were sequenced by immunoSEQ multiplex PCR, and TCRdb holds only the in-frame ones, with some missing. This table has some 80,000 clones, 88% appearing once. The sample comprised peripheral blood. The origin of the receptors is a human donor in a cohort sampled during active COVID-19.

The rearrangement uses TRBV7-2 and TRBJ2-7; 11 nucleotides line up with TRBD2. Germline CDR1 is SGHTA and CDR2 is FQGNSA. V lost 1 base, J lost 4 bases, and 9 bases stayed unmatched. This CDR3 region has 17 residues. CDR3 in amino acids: CASSLVLSGGAGYEQYF. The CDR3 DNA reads TGTGCCAGCAGCTTAGTCCTTAGCGGGGGGGCCGGTTACGAGCAGTACTTC. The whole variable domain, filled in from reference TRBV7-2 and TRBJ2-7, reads GAGVSQSPSNKVTEKGKDVELRCDPISGHTALYWYRQSLGQGLEFLIYFQGNSAPDKSGLPSDRFSAERTGGSVSTLTIQRTQQEDSAVYLCASSLVLSGGAGYEQYFGPGTRLTVT.

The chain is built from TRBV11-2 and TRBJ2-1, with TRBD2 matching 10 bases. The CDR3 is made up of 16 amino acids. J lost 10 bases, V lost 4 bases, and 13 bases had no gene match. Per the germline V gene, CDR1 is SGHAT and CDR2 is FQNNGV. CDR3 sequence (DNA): TGTGCCAGCAGCTCGTCCGTAGCGGGAGGAGGTGGGGAGCAGTTCTTC. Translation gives CASSSSVAGGGGEQFF.

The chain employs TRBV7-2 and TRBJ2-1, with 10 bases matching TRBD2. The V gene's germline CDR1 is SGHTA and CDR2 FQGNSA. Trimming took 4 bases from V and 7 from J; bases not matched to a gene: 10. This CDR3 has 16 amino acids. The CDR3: CASSSLSGRGRNEQFF. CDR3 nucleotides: TGTGCCAGCAGCTCTCTCAGCGGGAGGGGTCGGAATGAGCAGTTCTTC.

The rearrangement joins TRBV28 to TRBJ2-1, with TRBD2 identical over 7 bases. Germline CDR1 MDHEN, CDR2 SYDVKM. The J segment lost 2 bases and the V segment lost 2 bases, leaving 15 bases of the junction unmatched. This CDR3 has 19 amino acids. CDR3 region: CASSLPLREATHAYNEQFF. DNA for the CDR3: TGTGCCAGCAGTTTACCCCTACGGGAGGCCACTCACGCCTACAATGAGCAGTTCTTC.

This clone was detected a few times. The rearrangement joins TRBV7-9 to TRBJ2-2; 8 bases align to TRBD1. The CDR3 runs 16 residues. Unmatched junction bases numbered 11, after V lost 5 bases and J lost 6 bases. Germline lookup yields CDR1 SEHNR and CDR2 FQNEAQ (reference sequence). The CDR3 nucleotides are TGTGCCAGCAGCCCCCGGACAGGGTTATTGGCCGGGGAGCTGTTTTTT. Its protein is CASSPRTGLLAGELFF.

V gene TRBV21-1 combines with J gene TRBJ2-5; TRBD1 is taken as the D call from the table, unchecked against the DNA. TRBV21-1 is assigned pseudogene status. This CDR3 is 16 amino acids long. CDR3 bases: TGTGCCAGCAGCAGCCGGGACATCTTTTCTCGGGAGACCCAGTACTTC. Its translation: CASSSRDIFSRETQYF.

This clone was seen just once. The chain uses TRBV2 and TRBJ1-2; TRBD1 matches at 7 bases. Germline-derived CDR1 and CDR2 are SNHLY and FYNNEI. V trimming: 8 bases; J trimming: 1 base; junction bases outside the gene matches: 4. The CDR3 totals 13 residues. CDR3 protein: CASGRDSNYGYTF. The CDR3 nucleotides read TGTGCCAGCGGAAGGGACAGTAACTATGGCTACACCTTC.

The CDR3: CASSYQRGEQYF. CDR3 in DNA: TGTGCCAGCAGTTACCAGCGGGGCGAGCAGTACTTC. The chain is built from TRBV6-2 or TRBV6-3 and TRBJ2-7; TRBD2 matches 7 bases. V shed 2 bases and J 6 bases; nucleotides not matched to a gene: 1. This CDR3 is 12 amino acids long. Germline values: CDR1 MNHEY, CDR2 SVGEGT.

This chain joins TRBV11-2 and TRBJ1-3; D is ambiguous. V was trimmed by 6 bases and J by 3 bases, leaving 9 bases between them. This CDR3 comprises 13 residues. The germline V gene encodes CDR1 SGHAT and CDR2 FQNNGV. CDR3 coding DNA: TGTGCCAGCAGGGAGTTACTTGGAAACACCATATATTTT. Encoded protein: CASRELLGNTIYF.

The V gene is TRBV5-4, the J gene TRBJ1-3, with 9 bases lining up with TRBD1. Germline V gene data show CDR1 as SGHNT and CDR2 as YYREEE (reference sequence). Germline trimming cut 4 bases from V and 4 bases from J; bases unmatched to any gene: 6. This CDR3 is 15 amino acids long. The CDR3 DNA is TGTGCCAGCAGCGTTGGGACAGGGTCCGGAAACACCATATATTTT. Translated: CASSVGTGSGNTIYF.

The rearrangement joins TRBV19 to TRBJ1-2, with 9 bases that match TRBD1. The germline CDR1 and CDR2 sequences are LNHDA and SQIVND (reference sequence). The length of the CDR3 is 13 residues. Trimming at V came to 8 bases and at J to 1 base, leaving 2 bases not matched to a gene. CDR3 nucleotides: TGTGCCAGTGGGGGACAGGGTAACTATGGCTACACCTTC. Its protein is CASGGQGNYGYTF. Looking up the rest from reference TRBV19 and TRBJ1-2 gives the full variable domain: DGGITQSPKYLFRKEGQNVTLSCEQNLNHDAMYWYRQDPGQGLRLIYYSQIVNDFQKGDIAEGYSVSREKKESFPLTVTSAQKNPTAFYLCASGGQGNYGYTFGSGTRLTVV.

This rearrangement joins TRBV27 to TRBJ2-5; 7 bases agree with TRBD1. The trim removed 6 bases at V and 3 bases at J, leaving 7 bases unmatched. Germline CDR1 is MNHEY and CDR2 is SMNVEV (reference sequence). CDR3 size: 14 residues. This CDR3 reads CASRPTGFEETQYF. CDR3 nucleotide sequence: TGTGCCAGCAGGCCGACAGGGTTCGAAGAGACCCAGTACTTC.

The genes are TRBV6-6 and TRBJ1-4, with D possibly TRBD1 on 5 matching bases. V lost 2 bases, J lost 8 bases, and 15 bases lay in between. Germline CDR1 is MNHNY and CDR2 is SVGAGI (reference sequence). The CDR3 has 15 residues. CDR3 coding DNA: TGTGCCAGCAGTTACCAAAACAGGCGGGGCGAAAAACTGTTTTTT. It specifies CASSYQNRRGEKLFF.

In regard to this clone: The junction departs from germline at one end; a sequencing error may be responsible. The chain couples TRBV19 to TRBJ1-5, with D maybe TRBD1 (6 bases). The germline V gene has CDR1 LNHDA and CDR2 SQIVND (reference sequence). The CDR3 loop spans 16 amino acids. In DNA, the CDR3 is TGTGCCAGCAGTACCCTTGCGGGGGGCGGAGGTCAGCCCCAGCATTTT. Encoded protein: CASSTLAGGGGQPQHF.

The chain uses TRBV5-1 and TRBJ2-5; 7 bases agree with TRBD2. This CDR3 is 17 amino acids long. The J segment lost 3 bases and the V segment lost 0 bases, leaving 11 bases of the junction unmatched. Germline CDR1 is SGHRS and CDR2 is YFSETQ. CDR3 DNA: TGCGCCAGCAGCTTGGGCGCTCGCGGGAGAGGTGAAGAGACCCAGTACTTC. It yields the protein CASSLGARGRGEETQYF.

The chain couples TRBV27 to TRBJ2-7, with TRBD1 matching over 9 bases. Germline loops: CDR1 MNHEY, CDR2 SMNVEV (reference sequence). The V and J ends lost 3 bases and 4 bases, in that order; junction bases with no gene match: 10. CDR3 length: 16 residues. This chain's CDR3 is CASSFWPRDRVYEQYF. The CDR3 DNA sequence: TGTGCCAGCAGTTTTTGGCCCCGGGACAGGGTGTACGAGCAGTACTTC.

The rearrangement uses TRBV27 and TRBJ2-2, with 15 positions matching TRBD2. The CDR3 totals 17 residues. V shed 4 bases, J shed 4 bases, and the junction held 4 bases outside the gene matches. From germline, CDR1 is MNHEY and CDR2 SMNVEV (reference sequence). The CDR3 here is CASSSGLAGGGTGELFF. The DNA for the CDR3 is TGTGCCAGCAGTTCCGGACTAGCGGGGGGGGGCACCGGGGAGCTGTTTTTT.

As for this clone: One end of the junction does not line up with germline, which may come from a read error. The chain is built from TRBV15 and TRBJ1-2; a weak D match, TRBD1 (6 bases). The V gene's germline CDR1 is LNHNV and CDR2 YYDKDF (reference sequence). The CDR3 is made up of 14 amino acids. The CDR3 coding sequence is TGTGCCACCAGCAGACCCACAGGGAAATATGGCCACACCTTC. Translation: CATSRPTGKYGHTF.

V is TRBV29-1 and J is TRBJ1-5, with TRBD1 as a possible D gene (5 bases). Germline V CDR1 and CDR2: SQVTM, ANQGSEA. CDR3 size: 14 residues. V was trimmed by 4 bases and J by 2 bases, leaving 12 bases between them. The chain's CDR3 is CSVVGGDGNQPQHF. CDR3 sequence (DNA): TGCAGCGTTGTTGGGGGGGACGGCAATCAGCCCCAGCATTTT.

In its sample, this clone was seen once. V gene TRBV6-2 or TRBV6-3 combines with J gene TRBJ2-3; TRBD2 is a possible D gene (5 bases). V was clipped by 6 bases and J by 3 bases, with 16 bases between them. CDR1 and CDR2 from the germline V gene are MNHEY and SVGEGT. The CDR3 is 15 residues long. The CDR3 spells CASSPLARATDTQYF. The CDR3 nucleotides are TGTGCCAGCAGCCCCCTAGCTCGAGCAACAGATACGCAGTATTTT.

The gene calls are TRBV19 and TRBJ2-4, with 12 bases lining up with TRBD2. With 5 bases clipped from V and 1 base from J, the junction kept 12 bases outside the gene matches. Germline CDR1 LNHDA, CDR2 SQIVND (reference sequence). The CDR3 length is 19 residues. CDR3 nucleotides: TGTGCCAGTAGTCCTTGGGCTAGCGGGGGGGGTGCGGCCAAAAACATTCAGTACTTC. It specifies CASSPWASGGGAAKNIQYF. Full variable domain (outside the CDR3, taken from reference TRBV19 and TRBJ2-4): DGGITQSPKYLFRKEGQNVTLSCEQNLNHDAMYWYRQDPGQGLRLIYYSQIVNDFQKGDIAEGYSVSREKKESFPLTVTSAQKNPTAFYLCASSPWASGGGAAKNIQYFGAGTRLSVL.

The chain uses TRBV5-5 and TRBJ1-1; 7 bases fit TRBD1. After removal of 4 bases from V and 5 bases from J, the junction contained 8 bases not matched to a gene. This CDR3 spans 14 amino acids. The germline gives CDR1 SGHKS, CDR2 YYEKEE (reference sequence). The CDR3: CASSLGQKETEAFF. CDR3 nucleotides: TGTGCCAGCAGCCTGGGACAGAAGGAAACTGAAGCTTTCTTT.

The chain's CDR3 is CASSLSREPLNEKLFF. CDR3 nucleotide sequence: TGTGCCAGCAGTTTATCAAGGGAGCCGCTTAATGAAAAACTGTTTTTT. This chain joins TRBV27 and TRBJ1-4, with D unclear. CDR1 MNHEY and CDR2 SMNVEV come from the germline V gene (reference sequence). Trimming removed 0 bases from V and 4 bases from J, with 12 bases in between. The CDR3 loop spans 16 amino acids.

CDR3 coding DNA: TGCAGTGCTAGTCCGTCATCCCGAGACACCGGGGAGCTGTTTTTT. The encoded protein is CSASPSSRDTGELFF. This chain links TRBV20-1 with TRBJ2-2; D gene ambiguous. Per germline, CDR1 DFQATT and CDR2 SNEGSKA (reference sequence). There are 15 residues in the CDR3. Trimming removed 3 bases from V and 3 bases from J, with 14 bases in between.

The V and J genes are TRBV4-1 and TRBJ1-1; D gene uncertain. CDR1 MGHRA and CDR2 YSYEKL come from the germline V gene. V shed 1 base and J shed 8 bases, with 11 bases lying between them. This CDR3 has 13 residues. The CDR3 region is CASSQATSPEAFF. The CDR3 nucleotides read TGCGCCAGCAGCCAAGCGACTTCCCCAGAAGCTTTCTTT.

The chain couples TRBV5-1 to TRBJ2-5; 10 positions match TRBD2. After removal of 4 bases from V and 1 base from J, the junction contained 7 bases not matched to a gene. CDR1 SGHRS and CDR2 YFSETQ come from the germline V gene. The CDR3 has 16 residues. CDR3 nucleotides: TGCGCCAGCAGCAGCGGGGGGGCCGGTCCCCAAGAGACCCAGTACTTC. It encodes CASSSGGAGPQETQYF.

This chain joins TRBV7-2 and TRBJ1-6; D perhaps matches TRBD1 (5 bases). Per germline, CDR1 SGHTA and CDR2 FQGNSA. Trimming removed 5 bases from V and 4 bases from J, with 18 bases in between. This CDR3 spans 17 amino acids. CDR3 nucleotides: TGTGCCAGCAGCCCTGGGGGGGGGATGCGGTATAATTCACCCCTCCACTTT. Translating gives CASSPGGGMRYNSPLHF. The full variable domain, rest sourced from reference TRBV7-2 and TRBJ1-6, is GAGVSQSPSNKVTEKGKDVELRCDPISGHTALYWYRQSLGQGLEFLIYFQGNSAPDKSGLPSDRFSAERTGGSVSTLTIQRTQQEDSAVYLCASSPGGGMRYNSPLHFGNGTRLTVT.